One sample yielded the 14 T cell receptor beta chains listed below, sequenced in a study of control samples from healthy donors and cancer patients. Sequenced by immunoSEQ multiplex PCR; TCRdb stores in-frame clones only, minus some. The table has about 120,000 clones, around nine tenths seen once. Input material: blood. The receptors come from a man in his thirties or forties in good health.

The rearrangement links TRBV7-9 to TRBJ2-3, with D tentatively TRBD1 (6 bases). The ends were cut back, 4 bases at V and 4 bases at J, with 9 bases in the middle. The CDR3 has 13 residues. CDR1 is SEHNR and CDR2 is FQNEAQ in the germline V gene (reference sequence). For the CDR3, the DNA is TGTGCCAGCAGCTCTCAGGGGTCAGATACGCAGTATTTT. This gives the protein CASSSQGSDTQYF.

The CDR3 sequence is CASSSTQTGGGSGNTIYF. CDR3 in DNA: TGTGCCAGCAGCTCTACACAAACAGGGGGCGGTTCTGGAAACACCATATATTTT. The chain recombines TRBV2 with TRBJ1-3; 9 bases align to TRBD1. Germline V CDR1 and CDR2: SNHLY, FYNNEI. With V trimmed by 6 bases and J by 1 base, 13 bases remained unmatched. The CDR3 contains 18 residues.

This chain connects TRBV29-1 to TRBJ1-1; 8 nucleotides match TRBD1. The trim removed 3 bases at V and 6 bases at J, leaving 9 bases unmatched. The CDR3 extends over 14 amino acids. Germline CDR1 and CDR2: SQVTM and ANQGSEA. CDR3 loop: CSVDPSQGASEAFF. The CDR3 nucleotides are TGCAGCGTTGATCCGAGCCAGGGGGCCTCTGAAGCTTTCTTT.

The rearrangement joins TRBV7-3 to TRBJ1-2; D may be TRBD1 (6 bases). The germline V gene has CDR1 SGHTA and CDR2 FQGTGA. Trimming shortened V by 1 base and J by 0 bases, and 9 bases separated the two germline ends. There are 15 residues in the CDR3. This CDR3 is CASSLRAGANYGYTF. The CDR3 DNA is TGTGCCAGCAGCTTAAGGGCAGGGGCTAACTATGGCTACACCTTC.

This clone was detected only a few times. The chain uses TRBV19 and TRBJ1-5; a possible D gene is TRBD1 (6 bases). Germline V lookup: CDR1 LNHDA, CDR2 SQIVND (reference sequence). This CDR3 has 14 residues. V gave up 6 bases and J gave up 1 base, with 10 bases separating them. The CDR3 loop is CASRKGGSNQPQHF. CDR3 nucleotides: TGTGCCAGTAGGAAGGGGGGAAGCAATCAGCCCCAGCATTTT.

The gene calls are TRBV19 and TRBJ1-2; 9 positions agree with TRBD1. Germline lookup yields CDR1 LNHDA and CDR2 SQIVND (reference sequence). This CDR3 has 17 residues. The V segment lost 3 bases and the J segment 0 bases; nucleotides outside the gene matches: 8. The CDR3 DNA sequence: TGTGCCAGTAGTATCTCCCAACGGGACAGGGCTAACTATGGCTACACCTTC. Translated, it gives CASSISQRDRANYGYTF.

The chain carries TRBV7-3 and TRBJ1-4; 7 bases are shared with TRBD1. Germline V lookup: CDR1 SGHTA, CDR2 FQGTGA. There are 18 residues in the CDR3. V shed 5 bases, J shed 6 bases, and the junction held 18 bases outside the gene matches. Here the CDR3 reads CASSAQGEWGHRDEKLFF. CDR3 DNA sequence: TGTGCCAGCAGCGCGCAGGGGGAGTGGGGACACCGAGATGAAAAACTGTTTTTT.

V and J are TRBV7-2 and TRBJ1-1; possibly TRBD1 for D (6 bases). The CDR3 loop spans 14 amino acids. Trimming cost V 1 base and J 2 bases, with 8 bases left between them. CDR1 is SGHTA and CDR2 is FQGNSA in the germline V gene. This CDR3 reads CASSLGTVNTEAFF. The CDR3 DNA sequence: TGTGCCAGCAGCTTAGGGACAGTCAACACTGAAGCTTTCTTT.

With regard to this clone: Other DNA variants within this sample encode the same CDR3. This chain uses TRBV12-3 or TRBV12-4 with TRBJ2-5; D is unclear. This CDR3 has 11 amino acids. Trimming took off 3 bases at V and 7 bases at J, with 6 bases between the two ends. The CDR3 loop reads CASSFGRTQYF. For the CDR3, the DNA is TGTGCCAGCAGTTTTGGCCGGACCCAGTACTTC.

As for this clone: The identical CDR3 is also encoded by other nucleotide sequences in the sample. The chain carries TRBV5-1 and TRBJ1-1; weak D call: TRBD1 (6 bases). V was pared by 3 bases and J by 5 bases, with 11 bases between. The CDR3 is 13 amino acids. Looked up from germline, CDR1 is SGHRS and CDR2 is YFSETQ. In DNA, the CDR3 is TGCGCCAGCAGCTGGGAAGGGGGGACTGAAGCTTTCTTT. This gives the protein CASSWEGGTEAFF. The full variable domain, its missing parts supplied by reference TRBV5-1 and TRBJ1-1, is KAGVTQTPRYLIKTRGQQVTLSCSPISGHRSVSWYQQTPGQGLQFLFEYFSETQRNKGNFPGRFSGRQFSNSRSEMNVSTLELGDSALYLCASSWEGGTEAFFGQGTRLTVV.

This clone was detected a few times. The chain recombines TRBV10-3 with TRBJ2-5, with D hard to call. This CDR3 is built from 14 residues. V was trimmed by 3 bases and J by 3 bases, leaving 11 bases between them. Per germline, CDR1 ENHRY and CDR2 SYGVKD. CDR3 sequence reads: CAISDPDGKETQYF. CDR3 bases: TGTGCCATCAGTGACCCGGACGGCAAAGAGACCCAGTACTTC.

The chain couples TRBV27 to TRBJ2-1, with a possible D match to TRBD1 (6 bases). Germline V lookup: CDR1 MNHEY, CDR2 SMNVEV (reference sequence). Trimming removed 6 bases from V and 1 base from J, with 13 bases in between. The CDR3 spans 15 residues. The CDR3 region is CASRPRGSSYNEQFF. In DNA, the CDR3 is TGTGCCAGCAGGCCCAGGGGTTCGTCCTACAATGAGCAGTTCTTC.

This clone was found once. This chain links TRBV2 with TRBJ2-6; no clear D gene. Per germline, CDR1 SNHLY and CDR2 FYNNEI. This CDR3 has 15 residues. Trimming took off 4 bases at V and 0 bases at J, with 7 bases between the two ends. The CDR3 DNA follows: TGTGCCAGCAGTGCCCCCCTCTCTGGGGCCAACGTCCTGACTTTC. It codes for CASSAPLSGANVLTF. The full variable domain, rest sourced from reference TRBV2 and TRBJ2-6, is EPEVTQTPSHQVTQMGQEVILRCVPISNHLYFYWYRQILGQKVEFLVSFYNNEISEKSEIFDDQFSVERPDGSNFTLKIRSTKLEDSAMYFCASSAPLSGANVLTFGAGSRLTVL.

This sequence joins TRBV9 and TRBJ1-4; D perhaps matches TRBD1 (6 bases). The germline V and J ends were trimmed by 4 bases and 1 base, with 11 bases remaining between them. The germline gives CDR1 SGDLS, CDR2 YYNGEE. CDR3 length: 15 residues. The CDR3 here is CASSLGTLTNEKLFF. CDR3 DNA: TGTGCCAGCAGCCTCGGGACACTAACTAATGAAAAACTGTTTTTT.